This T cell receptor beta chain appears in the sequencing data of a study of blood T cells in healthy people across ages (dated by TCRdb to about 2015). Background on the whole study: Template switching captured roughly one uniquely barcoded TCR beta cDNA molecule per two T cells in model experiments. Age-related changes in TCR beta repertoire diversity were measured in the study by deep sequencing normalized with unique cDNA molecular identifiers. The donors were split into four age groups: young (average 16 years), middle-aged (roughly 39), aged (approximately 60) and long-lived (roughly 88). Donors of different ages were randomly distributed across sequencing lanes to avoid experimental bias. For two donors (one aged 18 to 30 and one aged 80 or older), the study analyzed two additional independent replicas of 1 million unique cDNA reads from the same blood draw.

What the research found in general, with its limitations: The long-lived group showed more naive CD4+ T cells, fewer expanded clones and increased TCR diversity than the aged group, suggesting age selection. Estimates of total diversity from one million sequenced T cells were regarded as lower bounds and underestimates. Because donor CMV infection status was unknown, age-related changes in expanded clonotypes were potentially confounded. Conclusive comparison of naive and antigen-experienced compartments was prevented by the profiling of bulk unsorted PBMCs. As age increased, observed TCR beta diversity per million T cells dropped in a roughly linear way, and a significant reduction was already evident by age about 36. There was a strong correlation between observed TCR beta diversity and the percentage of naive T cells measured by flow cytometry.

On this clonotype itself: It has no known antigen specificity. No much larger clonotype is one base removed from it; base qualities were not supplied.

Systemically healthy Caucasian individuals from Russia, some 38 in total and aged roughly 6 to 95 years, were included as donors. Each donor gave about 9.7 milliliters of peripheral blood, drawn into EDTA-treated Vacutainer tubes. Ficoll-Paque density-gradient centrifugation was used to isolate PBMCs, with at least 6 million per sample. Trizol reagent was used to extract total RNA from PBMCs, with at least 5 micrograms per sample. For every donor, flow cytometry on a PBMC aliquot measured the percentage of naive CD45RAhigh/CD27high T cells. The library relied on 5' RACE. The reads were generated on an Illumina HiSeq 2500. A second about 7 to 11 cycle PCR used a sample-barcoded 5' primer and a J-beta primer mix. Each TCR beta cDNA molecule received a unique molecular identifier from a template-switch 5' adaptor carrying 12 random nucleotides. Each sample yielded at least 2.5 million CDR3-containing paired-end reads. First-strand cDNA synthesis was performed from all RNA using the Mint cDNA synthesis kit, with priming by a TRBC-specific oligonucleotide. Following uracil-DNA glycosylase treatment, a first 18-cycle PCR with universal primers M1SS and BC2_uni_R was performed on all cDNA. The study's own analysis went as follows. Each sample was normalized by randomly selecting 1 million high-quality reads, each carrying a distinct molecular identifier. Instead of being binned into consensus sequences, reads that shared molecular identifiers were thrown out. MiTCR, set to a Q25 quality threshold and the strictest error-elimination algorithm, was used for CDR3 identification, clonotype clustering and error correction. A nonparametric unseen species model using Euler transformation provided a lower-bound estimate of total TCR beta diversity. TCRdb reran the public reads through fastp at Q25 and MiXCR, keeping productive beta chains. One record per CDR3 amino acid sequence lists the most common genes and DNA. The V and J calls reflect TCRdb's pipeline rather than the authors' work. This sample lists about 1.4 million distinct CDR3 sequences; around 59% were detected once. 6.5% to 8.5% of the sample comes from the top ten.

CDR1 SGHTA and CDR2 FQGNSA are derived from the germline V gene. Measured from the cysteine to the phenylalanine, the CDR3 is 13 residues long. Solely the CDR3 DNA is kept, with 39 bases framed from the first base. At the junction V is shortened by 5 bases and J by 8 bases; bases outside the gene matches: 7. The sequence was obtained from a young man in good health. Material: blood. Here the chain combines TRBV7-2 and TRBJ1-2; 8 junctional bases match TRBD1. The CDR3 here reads CASSQDRASGYTF. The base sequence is TGTGCCAGCAGCCAGGACAGGGCCTCGGGCTACACCTTC.